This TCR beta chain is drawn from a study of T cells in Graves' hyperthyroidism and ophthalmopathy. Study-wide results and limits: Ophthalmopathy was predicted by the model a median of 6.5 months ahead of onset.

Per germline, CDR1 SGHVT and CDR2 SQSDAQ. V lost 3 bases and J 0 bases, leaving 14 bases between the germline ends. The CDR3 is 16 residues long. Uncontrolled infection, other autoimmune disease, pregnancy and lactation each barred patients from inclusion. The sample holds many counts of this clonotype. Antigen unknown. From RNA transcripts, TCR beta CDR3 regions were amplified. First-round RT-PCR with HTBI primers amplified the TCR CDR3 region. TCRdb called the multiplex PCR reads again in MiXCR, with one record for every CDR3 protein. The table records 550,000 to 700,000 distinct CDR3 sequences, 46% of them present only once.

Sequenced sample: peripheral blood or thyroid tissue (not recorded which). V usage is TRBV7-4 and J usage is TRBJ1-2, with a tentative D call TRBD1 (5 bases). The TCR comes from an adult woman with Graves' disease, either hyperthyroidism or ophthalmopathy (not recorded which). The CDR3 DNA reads TGTGCCAGCAGCTTCCAAGGACACCCACCTAACTATGGCTACACCTTC. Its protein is CASSFQGHPPNYGYTF.